The clone carrying this T cell receptor (beta chain) has only a few counts. Antigen: not known. The sample originates from a study of cytomegalovirus exposure and HLA in healthy donors. While unrecorded immune exposures were likely, the donors were nominally healthy when sampled. PCR used 60 Vbeta primers and 13 Jbeta primers. Here immunoSEQ multiplex PCR was the method, and the copy in TCRdb shows in-frame clones only, minus some. The sample carries about 140,000 clones, approximately 71% recorded once. General study points: The dataset shows that most TCR sequences were rare, while some public TCRs occurred in many donors.

The CDR3 has 13 amino acids. Trimming removed 6 bases from V and 3 bases from J, with 12 bases in between. CDR1 and CDR2 from the germline V gene are SGHTA and FQGNSA. The sample was PBMCs. The sequence derives from a woman aged 45-59 years in good health and CMV-seronegative. The V and J genes are TRBV7-2 and TRBJ2-7; D remains ambiguous. The CDR3 reads CASSLFVYYEQYF. DNA of the CDR3: TGTGCCAGCAGTCTATTTGTTTACTACGAGCAGTACTTC.